This entry lists 20 T cell receptor beta chains sequenced from one sample in a study of CD8 T cells in Susac syndrome (dated by TCRdb to between 2018 and 2021). The method behind the library was the immunoSEQ multiplex PCR assay. RNA was extracted using the RNeasy kit, and roughly 0.45 to 1 microgram was reverse transcribed with random hexamers. The public reads were quality trimmed at Q25 with fastp and then assembled into clones with MiXCR by TCRdb, keeping productive beta chains. Every entry covers one CDR3 protein and lists the most common genes and DNA from its rows. The table for this sample lists about 180,000 distinct CDR3 sequences; approximately 93% of them were counted only once. 0.09% to 0.095% of the sample is taken by the ten largest. Sequenced: CD4+ T cells from PBMCs. The receptors were gathered from a human donor with multiple sclerosis.

This chain joins TRBV5-4 and TRBJ1-2, with 12 bases lining up with TRBD1. Germline CDR1 reads SGHNT; CDR2 reads YYREEE (reference sequence). The length of the CDR3 is 17 residues. V was pared by 1 base and J by 5 bases, with 9 bases of the junction left unmatched. The CDR3: CASSLPPGQGAGYGYTF. Written as DNA, the CDR3 is TGTGCCAGCAGCTTGCCCCCGGGACAGGGGGCTGGGTATGGCTACACCTTC. Full variable domain (missing parts from reference TRBV5-4 and TRBJ1-2): ETGVTQSPTHLIKTRGQQVTLRCSSQSGHNTVSWYQQALGQGPQFIFQYYREEENGRGNFPPRFSGLQFPNYSSELNVNALELDDSALYLCASSLPPGQGAGYGYTFGSGTRLTVV.

The chain joins TRBV6-5 to TRBJ1-3, with unresolved D. The V end was cut by 5 bases, the J end by 4 bases, with 12 bases between. From germline, CDR1 is MNHEY and CDR2 SVGAGI. The CDR3 covers 14 residues. The CDR3 DNA follows: TGTGCCAGCAGTGATGTTTCTTCGGGAAACACCATATATTTT. Translated, it gives CASSDVSSGNTIYF.

The V and J genes are TRBV9 and TRBJ2-7; D unclear. In germline, CDR1 is SGDLS, CDR2 YYNGEE. V shed 2 bases and J shed 5 bases, with 11 bases lying between them. The CDR3 contains 13 residues. The CDR3, as DNA: TGTGCCAGCAGCGTCCAGTTAGGCAACGAGCAGTACTTC. It specifies CASSVQLGNEQYF.

This rearrangement joins TRBV7-2 to TRBJ1-2; the D gene is possibly TRBD1 (5 bases). CDR3 length: 14 amino acids. Germline CDR1 reads SGHTA; CDR2 reads FQGNSA. Trimming stripped 4 bases from V and 10 bases from J, with 19 bases between. The CDR3 DNA reads as TGTGCCAGCAGCTCAAGAGGGACGGCATCGGACTACACCTTC. It is translated as CASSSRGTASDYTF.

The rearrangement links TRBV15 to TRBJ1-5, with a possible D match to TRBD1 (5 bases). Trimming cost V 0 bases and J 4 bases, with 13 bases left between them. CDR1 LNHNV and CDR2 YYDKDF come from the germline V gene (reference sequence). The CDR3 runs 16 residues. CDR3 nucleotides: TGTGCCACCAGCAGAGATCCCGGGGGACGGAATCAGCCCCAGCATTTT. Translating it yields CATSRDPGGRNQPQHF.

The chain couples TRBV12-3 or TRBV12-4 to TRBJ2-7; D possibly uses TRBD1 or TRBD2 (7 bases each). V was trimmed by 3 bases and J by 3 bases, leaving 9 bases between them. The CDR3 runs to 13 residues. CDR3 nucleotide sequence: TGTGCCAGCAGTTTCAGGGGGGGCTACGAGCAGTACTTC. This codes for CASSFRGGYEQYF.

The chain is built from TRBV12-3 or TRBV12-4 and TRBJ1-4; no clear D. The V and J ends lost 2 bases and 4 bases respectively, with 11 bases between them. The CDR3 runs 15 residues. Here the CDR3 DNA reads TGTGCCAGCAGTTTACTTGGGAGCTTTAATGAAAAACTGTTTTTT. This codes for CASSLLGSFNEKLFF.

The rearrangement links TRBV25-1 to TRBJ1-2, with D possibly TRBD1 on 5 matching bases. V lost 6 bases, J lost 2 bases, and 13 bases lay in between. The CDR3 runs to 14 residues. From germline, CDR1 is MGHDK and CDR2 SYGVNS. The CDR3 protein is CASSQGRGNYGYTF. DNA for the CDR3: TGTGCCAGCAGCCAGGGACGTGGAAACTATGGCTACACCTTC.

The chain is built from TRBV2 and TRBJ2-7; TRBD1 is a possible D gene (6 bases). The CDR3 spans 13 residues. Trimming stripped 4 bases from V and 5 bases from J, with 12 bases between. Germline CDR1 SNHLY, CDR2 FYNNEI. CDR3 coding DNA: TGTGCCAGCAGTGTTCACAGGGCCAACGAGCAGTACTTC. This codes for CASSVHRANEQYF.

The chain carries TRBV10-3 and TRBJ1-5; D not resolved. The CDR3 has 15 amino acids. The germline V gene has CDR1 ENHRY and CDR2 SYGVKD. Trimming removed 0 bases from V and 3 bases from J, with 9 bases in between. The chain's CDR3 is CAISESRAANQPQHF. CDR3 bases: TGTGCCATCAGTGAGTCGAGGGCAGCCAATCAGCCCCAGCATTTT.

V usage is TRBV5-1 and J usage is TRBJ1-1; D unclear. The CDR3 runs 11 residues. Germline V lookup: CDR1 SGHRS, CDR2 YFSETQ. Trimming pared 0 bases from V and 10 bases from J, leaving 7 bases between. DNA for the CDR3: TGCGCCAGCAGCTTGGCCCTAGTAGCTTTCTTT. Amino acids: CASSLALVAFF. Based on the CDR3 plus reference TRBV5-1 and TRBJ1-1, the full variable domain is KAGVTQTPRYLIKTRGQQVTLSCSPISGHRSVSWYQQTPGQGLQFLFEYFSETQRNKGNFPGRFSGRQFSNSRSEMNVSTLELGDSALYLCASSLALVAFFGQGTRLTVV.

The rearrangement uses TRBV27 and TRBJ1-5; 8 bases map to TRBD1. The V segment lost 5 bases and the J segment 1 base; nucleotides outside the gene matches: 1. The CDR3 is 14 amino acids. Germline CDR1 reads MNHEY; CDR2 reads SMNVEV (reference sequence). In DNA form, the CDR3 reads TGTGCCAGCAGTGGGGACAGGAGCAATCAGCCCCAGCATTTT. Residues: CASSGDRSNQPQHF.

The rearrangement joins TRBV15 to TRBJ1-2; 10 nucleotides line up with TRBD1. This CDR3 has 15 amino acids. CDR1 is LNHNV, CDR2 YYDKDF, per germline (reference sequence). V lost 3 bases and J lost 7; bases outside the gene matches: 8. Written as DNA, the CDR3 is TGTGCCACCAGCAGCGGGGACAGGGGATTTGGTGGCTACACCTTC. The encoded protein is CATSSGDRGFGGYTF.

The rearrangement uses TRBV6-5 and TRBJ2-4; the D gene is possibly TRBD2 (5 bases). The CDR3 extends over 11 amino acids. Trimming took 7 bases from V and 4 from J, leaving 5 bases between them. The germline V gene has CDR1 MNHEY and CDR2 SVGAGI. The CDR3 nucleotides read TGTGCCAGCACGGGGAAAAACATTCAGTACTTC. The encoded protein is CASTGKNIQYF.

This clonotype is a singleton in its sample. The chain carries TRBV30 and TRBJ2-7; maybe TRBD2 (6 bases). The CDR3 spans 14 residues. The germline V gene has CDR1 GTSNPN and CDR2 SVGIG (reference sequence). The germline V and J ends were trimmed by 2 bases and 8 bases, with 19 bases remaining between them. CDR3: CAWSSRAGIGKQYF. In DNA form, the CDR3 reads TGTGCCTGGAGTTCACGGGCGGGAATTGGAAAGCAGTACTTC.

V usage is TRBV12-3 or TRBV12-4 and J usage is TRBJ2-1, with 10 bases fitting TRBD2. The J segment lost 9 bases and the V segment lost 4 bases, leaving 12 bases of the junction unmatched. The length of the CDR3 is 16 residues. The CDR3 reads CASSSISGRRYVEQFF. CDR3 coding DNA: TGTGCCAGCAGTTCAATTAGCGGGAGGCGGTACGTTGAGCAGTTCTTC.

About this clonotype: At one end the junction does not follow the germline gene, possibly because of a read error. The chain carries TRBV18 and TRBJ2-7; 7 nucleotides line up with TRBD1. CDR1 KGHSH and CDR2 LQKENI come from the germline V gene. The CDR3 covers 14 residues. The DNA of the CDR3 is TGTGCCAGCTCACCACCGGGACAGACCTACGGGCAGTACTTC. Protein sequence: CASSPPGQTYGQYF.

V usage is TRBV5-1 and J usage is TRBJ1-1; 7 nucleotides align to TRBD1. The germline V gene encodes CDR1 SGHRS and CDR2 YFSETQ. The CDR3 consists of 15 residues. Losses at the gene ends were 3 bases for V and 1 base for J; bases not matched to a gene: 6. The chain's CDR3 is CASSSTGQANTEAFF. In DNA form, the CDR3 reads TGCGCCAGCAGCTCTACCGGACAGGCGAACACTGAAGCTTTCTTT.

This sequence joins TRBV2 and TRBJ2-7; TRBD2 matches at 8 bases. This CDR3 region has 14 residues. V was clipped by 6 bases and J by 1 base; unmatched bases: 5. Germline CDR1 SNHLY, CDR2 FYNNEI. CDR3 coding DNA: TGTGCCAGCAGACTAGCGGCAAATTCCTACGAGCAGTACTTC. Translating gives CASRLAANSYEQYF.

J is TRBJ2-3 and V is TRBV5-4; D is undetermined. Trimming left V 4 bases short and J 7 bases short, with 13 bases between. The CDR3 runs to 13 residues. CDR1 and CDR2 from the germline V gene are SGHNT and YYREEE (reference sequence). CDR3 loop: CASSDQYSNTQYF. In DNA, the CDR3 is TGTGCCAGCAGCGACCAATACAGTAATACGCAGTATTTT.